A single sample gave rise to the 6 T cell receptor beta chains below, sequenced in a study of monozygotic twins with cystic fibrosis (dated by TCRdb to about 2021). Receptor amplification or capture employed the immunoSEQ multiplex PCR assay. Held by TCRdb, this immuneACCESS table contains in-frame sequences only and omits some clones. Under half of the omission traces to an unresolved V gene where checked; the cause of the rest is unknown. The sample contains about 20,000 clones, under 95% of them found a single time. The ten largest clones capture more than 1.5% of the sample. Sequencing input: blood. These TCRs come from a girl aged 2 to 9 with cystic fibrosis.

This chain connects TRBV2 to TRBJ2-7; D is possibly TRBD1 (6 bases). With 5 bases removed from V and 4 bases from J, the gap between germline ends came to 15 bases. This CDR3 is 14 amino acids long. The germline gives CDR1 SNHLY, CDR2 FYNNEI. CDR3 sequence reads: CASSPGRQGYEQYF. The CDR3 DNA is TGTGCCAGCAGTCCGGGTCGCCAGGGGTACGAGCAGTACTTC.

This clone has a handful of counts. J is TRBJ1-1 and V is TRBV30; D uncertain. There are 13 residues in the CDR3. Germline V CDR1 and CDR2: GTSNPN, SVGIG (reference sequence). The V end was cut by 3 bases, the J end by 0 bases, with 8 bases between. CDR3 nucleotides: TGTGCCTGGAGGGTGACACTGAACACTGAAGCTTTCTTT. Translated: CAWRVTLNTEAFF.

The CDR3 coding sequence is TGTGCCAGTACCATAGGCGATCAGCCCCAGCATTTT. Translation: CASTIGDQPQHF. The chain recombines TRBV19 with TRBJ1-5; D unclear. CDR1 and CDR2 from the germline V gene are LNHDA and SQIVND (reference sequence). Trimming removed 7 bases at V and 5 bases at J, with 9 bases between. CDR3 size: 12 residues.

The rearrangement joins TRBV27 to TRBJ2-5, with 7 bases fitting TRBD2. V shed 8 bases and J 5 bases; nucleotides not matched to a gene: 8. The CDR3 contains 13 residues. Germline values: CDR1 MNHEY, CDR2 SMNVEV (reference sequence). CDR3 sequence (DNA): TGTGCCAGCCGCTCCGGGGGGTGGGAGACCCAGTACTTC. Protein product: CASRSGGWETQYF.

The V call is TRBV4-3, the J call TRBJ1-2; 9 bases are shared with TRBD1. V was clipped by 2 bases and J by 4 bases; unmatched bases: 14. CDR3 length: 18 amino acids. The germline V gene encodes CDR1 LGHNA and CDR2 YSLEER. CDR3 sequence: CASSQLSPGTGTAYGYTF. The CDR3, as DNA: TGCGCCAGCAGCCAACTATCGCCCGGGACAGGGACCGCCTATGGCTACACCTTC.

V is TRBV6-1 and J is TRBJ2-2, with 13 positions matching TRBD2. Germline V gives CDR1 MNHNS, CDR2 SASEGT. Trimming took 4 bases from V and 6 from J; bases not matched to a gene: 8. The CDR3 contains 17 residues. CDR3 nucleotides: TGTGCCAGCAGTGTATGGACTAGCGGGGGTATCGCCGGGGAGCTGTTTTTT. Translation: CASSVWTSGGIAGELFF.